This T cell receptor beta chain was documented in a study of cytomegalovirus exposure and HLA in healthy donors. Across the study: Counted in an early data release were about 85 million unique TCRs from HLA-typed donors.

The primer mix had 60 Vbeta and 13 Jbeta primers. The assay was immunoSEQ multiplex PCR, and TCRdb's table has in-frame clones only and misses some. This sample carries 90,000 to 110,000 clones, 75% of them seen once, and the ten largest clones take approximately 1.3%. Trimming left V 6 bases short and J 0 bases short, with 15 bases between. CDR1 is MNHEY, CDR2 SVGAGI, per germline. The CDR3 loop spans 15 amino acids. As concerns this clone: Antigen specificity is unknown.

Study-wide results and limits: Researchers had no immune exposure information except CMV serostatus available. For most TCR beta V segments, an earlier analysis put the productive rate at about 87% or about 30% of the time.

The sample consisted of PBMCs. The receptor was isolated from a middle-aged man in good health and CMV-seronegative. The chain joins TRBV6-5 to TRBJ2-7, with D possibly matching TRBD2 (6 bases). The CDR3 bases are TGTGCCAGCAGGCCGAGTAGCGGTAGCTCCTACGAGCAGTACTTC. This sequence encodes CASRPSSGSSYEQYF.